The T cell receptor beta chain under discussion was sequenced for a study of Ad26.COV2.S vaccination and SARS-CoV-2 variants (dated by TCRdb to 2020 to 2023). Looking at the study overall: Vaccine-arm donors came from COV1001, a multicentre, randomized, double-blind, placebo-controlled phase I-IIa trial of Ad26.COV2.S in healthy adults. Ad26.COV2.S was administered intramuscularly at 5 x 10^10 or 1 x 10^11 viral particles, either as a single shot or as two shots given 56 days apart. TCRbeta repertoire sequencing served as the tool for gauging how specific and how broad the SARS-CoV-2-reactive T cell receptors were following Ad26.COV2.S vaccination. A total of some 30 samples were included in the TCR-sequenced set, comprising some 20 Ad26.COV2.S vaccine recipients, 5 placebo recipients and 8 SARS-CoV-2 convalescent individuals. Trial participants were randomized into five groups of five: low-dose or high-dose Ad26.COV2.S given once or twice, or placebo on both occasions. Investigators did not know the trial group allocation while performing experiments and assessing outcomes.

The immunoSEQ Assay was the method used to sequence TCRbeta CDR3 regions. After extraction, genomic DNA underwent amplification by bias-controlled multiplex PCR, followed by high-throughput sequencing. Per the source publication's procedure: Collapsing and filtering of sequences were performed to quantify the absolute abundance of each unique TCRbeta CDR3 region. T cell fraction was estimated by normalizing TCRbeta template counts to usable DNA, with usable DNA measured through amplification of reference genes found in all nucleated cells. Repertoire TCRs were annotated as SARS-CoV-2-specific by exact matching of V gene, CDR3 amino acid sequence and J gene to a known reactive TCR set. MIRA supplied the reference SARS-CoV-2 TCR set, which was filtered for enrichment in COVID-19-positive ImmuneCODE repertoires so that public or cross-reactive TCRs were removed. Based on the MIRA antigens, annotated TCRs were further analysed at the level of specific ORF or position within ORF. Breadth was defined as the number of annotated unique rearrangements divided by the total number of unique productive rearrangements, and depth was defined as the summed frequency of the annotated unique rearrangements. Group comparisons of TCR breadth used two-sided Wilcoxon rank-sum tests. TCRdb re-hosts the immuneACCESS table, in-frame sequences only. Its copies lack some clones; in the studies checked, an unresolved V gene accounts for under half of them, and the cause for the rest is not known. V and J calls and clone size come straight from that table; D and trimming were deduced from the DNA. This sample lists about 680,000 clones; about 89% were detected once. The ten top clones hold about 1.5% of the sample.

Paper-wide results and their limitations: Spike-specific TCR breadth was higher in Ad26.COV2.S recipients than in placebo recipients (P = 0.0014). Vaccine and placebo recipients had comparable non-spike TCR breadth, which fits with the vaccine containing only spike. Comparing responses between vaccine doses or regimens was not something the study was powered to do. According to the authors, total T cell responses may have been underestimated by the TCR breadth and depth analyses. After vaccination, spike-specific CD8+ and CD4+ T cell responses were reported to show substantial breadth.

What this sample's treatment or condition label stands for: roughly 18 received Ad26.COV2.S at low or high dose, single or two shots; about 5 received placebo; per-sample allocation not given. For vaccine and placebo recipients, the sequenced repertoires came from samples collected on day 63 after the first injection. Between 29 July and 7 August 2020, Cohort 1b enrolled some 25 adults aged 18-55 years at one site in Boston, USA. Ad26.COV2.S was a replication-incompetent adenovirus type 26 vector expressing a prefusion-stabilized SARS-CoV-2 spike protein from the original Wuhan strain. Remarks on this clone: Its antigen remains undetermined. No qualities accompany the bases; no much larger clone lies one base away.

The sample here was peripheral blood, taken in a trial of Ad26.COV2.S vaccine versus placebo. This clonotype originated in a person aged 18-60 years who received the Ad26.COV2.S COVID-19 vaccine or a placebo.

The DNA is TGTGCCATCAGTGAGGCTCTAGCGGGAGCAGGCAATGAGCAGTTCTTC. The resulting protein is CAISEALAGAGNEQFF. The chain links TRBV10-3 with TRBJ2-1; 10 of the junction bases match TRBD2. The germline V gene sets CDR1 to ENHRY and CDR2 to SYGVKD. The junction shows trimming of 2 bases on V and 6 bases on J, and the gene matches do not reach 7 bases of it. The CDR3 goes from the cysteine to the phenylalanine over 16 residues. The DNA shown is the 48-base CDR3, in frame from base 1.